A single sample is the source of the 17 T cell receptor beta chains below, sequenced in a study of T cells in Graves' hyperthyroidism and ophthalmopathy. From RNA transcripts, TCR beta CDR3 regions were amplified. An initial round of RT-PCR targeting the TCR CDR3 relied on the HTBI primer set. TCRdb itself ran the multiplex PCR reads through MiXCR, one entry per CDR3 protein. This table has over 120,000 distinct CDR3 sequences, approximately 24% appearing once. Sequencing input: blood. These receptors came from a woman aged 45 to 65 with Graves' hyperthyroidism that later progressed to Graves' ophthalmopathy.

CDR3 sequence: CASSYAGNSYNSPLHF. CDR3 in DNA: TGTGCCAGCAGTTACGCGGGAAACTCCTATAATTCACCCCTCCACTTT. The rearrangement links TRBV6-5 to TRBJ1-6; unclear D gene. This CDR3 comprises 16 residues. Trimming took 2 bases from V and 0 from J, leaving 8 bases between them. Germline V gives CDR1 MNHEY, CDR2 SVGAGI.

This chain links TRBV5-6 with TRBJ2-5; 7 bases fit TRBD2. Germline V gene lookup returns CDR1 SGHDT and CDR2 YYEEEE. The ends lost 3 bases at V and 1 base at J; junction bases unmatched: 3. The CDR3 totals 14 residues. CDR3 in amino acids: CASSWREGQETQYF. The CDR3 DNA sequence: TGTGCCAGCAGCTGGAGGGAGGGCCAAGAGACCCAGTACTTC.

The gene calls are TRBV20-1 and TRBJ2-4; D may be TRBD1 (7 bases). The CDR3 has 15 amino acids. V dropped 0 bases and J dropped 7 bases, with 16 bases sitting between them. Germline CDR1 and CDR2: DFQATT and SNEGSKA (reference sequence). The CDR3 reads CSARDLGGGQNIQYF. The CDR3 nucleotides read TGCAGTGCTAGAGATTTAGGAGGGGGCCAGAACATTCAGTACTTC.

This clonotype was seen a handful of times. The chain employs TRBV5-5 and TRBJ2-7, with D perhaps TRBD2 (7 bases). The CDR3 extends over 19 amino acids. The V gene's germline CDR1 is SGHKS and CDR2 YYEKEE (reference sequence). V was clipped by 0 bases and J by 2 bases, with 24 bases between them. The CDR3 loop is CASSLGGGGLSGAPYEQYF. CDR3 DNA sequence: TGTGCCAGCAGCTTGGGCGGAGGGGGTCTCAGCGGGGCCCCCTACGAGCAGTACTTC.

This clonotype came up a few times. This chain's CDR3 is CASSARSGGGTEAFF. CDR3 DNA sequence: TGTGCCAGCAGCGCAAGATCAGGGGGTGGCACTGAAGCTTTCTTT. The genes are TRBV9 and TRBJ1-1; TRBD1 matches 7 bases. Germline values: CDR1 SGDLS, CDR2 YYNGEE. This CDR3 is built from 15 residues. J was trimmed by 4 bases and V by 3 bases; bases with no gene match: 9. Filled out from reference TRBV9 and TRBJ1-1, the complete variable domain reads DSGVTQTPKHLITATGQRVTLRCSPRSGDLSVYWYQQSLDQGLQFLIQYYNGEERAKGNILERFSAQQFPDLHSELNLSSLELGDSALYFCASSARSGGGTEAFFGQGTRLTVV.

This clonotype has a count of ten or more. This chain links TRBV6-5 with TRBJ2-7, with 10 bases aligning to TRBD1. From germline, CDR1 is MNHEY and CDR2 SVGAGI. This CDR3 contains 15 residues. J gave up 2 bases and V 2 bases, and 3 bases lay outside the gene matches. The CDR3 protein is CASSYQGQGTYEQYF. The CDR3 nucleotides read TGTGCCAGCAGTTACCAGGGACAGGGGACCTACGAGCAGTACTTC.

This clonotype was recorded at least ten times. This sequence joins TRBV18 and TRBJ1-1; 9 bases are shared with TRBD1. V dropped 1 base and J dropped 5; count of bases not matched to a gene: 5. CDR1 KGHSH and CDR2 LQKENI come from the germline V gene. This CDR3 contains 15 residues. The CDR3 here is CASSPRGTGTTEAFF. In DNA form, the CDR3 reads TGTGCCAGCTCACCACGCGGGACAGGGACTACTGAAGCTTTCTTT.

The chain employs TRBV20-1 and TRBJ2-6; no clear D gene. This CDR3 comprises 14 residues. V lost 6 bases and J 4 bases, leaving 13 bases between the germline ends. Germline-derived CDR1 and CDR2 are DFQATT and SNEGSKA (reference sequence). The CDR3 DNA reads TGCAGTGCCGAACAAGGGTGGGGGGCCAACGTCCTGACTTTC. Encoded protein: CSAEQGWGANVLTF.

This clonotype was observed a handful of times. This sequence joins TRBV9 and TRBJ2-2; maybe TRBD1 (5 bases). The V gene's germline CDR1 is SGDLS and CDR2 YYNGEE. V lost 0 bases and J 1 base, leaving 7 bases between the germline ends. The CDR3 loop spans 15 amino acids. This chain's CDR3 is CASSVGTGNTGELFF. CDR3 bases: TGTGCCAGCAGCGTAGGCACAGGGAACACCGGGGAGCTGTTTTTT.

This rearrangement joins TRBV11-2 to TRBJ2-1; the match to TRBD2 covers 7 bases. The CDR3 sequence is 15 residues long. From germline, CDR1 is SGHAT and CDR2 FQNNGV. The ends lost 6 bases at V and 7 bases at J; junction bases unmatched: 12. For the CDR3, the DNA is TGTGCCAGCAGACCCGGACTAGTTCTGGGGAATGAGCAGTTCTTC. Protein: CASRPGLVLGNEQFF.

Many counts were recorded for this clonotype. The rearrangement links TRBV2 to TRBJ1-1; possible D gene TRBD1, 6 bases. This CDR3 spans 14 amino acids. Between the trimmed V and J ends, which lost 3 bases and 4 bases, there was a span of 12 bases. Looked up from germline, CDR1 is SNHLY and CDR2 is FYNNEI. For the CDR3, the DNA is TGTGCCAGCAGTGAGCAGGGGTTAACCACTGAAGCTTTCTTT. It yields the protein CASSEQGLTTEAFF.

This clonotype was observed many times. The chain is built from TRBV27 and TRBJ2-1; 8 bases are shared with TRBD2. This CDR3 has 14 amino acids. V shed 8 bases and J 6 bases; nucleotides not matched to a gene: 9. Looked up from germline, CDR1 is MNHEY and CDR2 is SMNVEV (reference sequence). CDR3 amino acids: CASAHFREGNEQFF. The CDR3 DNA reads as TGTGCCAGCGCGCACTTCCGGGAGGGCAATGAGCAGTTCTTC.

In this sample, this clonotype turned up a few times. The CDR3 DNA reads TGTGCCACCAGTGATCAAGGGACGGGCACAGATACGCAGTATTTT. It encodes CATSDQGTGTDTQYF. The chain recombines TRBV24-1 with TRBJ2-3; either TRBD1 or TRBD2 may fit D (5 bases each). Germline CDR1 reads KGHDR; CDR2 reads SFDVKD. The CDR3 consists of 15 residues. V was cut by 3 bases and J by 1 base, with 10 bases left in between.

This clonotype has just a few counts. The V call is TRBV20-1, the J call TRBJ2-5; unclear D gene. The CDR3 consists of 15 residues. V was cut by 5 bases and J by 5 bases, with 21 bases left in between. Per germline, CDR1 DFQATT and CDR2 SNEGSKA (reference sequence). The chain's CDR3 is CSAPPHPRVGETQYF. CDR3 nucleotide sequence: TGCAGTGCTCCGCCTCATCCCCGGGTGGGGGAGACCCAGTACTTC.

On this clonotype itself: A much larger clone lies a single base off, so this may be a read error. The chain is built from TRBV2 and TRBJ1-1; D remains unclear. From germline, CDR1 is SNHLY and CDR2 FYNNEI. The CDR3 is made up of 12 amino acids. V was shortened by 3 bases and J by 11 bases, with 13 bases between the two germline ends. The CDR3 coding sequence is TGTGCCAGCAGTGATATTGGGCTGGGGGCTTTCTTT. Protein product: CASSDIGLGAFF. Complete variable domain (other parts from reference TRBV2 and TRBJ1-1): EPEVTQTPSHQVTQMGQEVILRCVPISNHLYFYWYRQILGQKVEFLVSFYNNEISEKSEIFDDQFSVERPDGSNFTLKIRSTKLEDSAMYFCASSDIGLGAFFGQGTRLTVV.

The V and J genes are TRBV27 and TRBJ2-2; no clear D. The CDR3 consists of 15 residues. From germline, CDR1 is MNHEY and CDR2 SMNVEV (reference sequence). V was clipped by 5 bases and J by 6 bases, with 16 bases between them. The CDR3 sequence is CASSALASWAGELFF. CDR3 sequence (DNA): TGTGCCAGCAGTGCCTTAGCATCGTGGGCCGGGGAGCTGTTTTTT.

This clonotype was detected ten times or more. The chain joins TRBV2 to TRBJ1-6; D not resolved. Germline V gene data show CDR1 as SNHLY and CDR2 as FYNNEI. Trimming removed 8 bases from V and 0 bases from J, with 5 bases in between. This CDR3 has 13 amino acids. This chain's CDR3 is CASFSSYNSPLHF. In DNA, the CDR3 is TGTGCCAGCTTCAGCTCCTATAATTCACCCCTCCACTTT.